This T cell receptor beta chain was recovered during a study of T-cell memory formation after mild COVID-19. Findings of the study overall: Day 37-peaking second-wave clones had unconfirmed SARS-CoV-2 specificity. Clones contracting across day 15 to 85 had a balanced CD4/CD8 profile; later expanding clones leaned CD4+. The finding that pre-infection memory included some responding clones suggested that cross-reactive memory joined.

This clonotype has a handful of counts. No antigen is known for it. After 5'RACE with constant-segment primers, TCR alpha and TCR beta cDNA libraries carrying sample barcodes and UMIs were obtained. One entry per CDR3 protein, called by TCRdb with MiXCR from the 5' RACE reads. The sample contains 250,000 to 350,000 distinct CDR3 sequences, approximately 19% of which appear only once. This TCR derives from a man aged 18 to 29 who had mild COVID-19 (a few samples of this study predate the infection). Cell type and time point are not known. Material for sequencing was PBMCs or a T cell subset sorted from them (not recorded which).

CDR3 region: CSVGQEINQPQHF. CDR3 sequence (DNA): TGCAGCGTGGGACAGGAGATAAATCAGCCCCAGCATTTT. The chain is built from TRBV29-1 and TRBJ1-5, with TRBD1 matching over 8 bases. The CDR3 runs to 13 residues. CDR1 and CDR2 (germline): SQVTM, ANQGSEA. V lost 6 bases and J lost 4; bases outside the gene matches: 5.